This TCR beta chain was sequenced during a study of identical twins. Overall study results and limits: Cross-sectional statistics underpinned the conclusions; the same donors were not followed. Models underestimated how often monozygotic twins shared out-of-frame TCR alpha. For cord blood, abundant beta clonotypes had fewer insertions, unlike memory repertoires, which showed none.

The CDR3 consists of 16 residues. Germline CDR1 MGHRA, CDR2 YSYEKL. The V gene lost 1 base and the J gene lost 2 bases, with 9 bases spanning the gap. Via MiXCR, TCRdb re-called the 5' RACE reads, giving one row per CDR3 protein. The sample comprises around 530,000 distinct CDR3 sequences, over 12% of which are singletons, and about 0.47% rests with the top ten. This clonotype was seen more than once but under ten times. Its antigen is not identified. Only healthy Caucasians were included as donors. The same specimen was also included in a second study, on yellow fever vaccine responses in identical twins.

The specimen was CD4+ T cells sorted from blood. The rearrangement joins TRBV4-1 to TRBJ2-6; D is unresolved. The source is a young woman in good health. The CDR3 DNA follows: TGCGCCAGCAGCCAAGTCGGAGCAGCTGGGGCCAACGTCCTGACTTTC. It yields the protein CASSQVGAAGANVLTF.